This record concerns one T cell receptor (beta chain) sequence. This sample stems from a study of blood T cell repertoires in COVID-19. At the level of the study: Material from acute and convalescent COVID-19 was sourced from the United States, Italy and Spain.

Germline CDR1 KGHSH, CDR2 LQKENI. Losses at the gene ends were 1 base for V and 6 bases for J; bases not matched to a gene: 11. The CDR3 sequence is 16 residues long. In the authors' methods: How many nucleated cells were present was estimated from reference gene primer amplification. Clones were sequenced by immunoSEQ multiplex PCR, and TCRdb holds only the in-frame ones, with some missing. The DNA was the basis for D and trimming; V, J and clone size are from that table. In the table there are under 300,000 clones, 70% to 90% of which are singletons. The receptor was derived from a woman aged 40 to 50 who had recovered from COVID-19. Sequences were obtained from peripheral blood. The chain carries TRBV18 and TRBJ1-2, with 7 bases matching TRBD1. The CDR3 protein is CASSPRGTAEMDGYTF. Written as DNA, the CDR3 is TGTGCCAGCTCACCACGTGGGACAGCCGAGATGGATGGCTACACCTTC. Full variable domain (remainder filled in from reference TRBV18 and TRBJ1-2): NAGVMQNPRHLVRRRGQEARLRCSPMKGHSHVYWYRQLPEEGLKFMVYLQKENIIDESGMPKERFSAEFPKEGPSILRIQQVVRGDSAAYFCASSPRGTAEMDGYTFGSGTRLTVV.